This paragraph reports one TCR beta chain. V shed 3 bases and J shed 4 bases, with 14 bases lying between them. This CDR3 has 15 residues. Germline V lookup: CDR1 SGDLS, CDR2 YYNGEE. As originally analysed: Amplification of reference gene primers was used by the study to estimate nucleated cell counts. Generated by immunoSEQ multiplex PCR, the TCRdb table keeps only in-frame clones and is missing some. The DNA gave D and trimming, while V, J and clone size come from that table. Of approximately 250,000 clones in the sample, roughly 88% were seen once. The age range of participants was about 18 to 100 years, with residence in about 25 US areas. These data originate in a study of blood T cell repertoires in COVID-19. Turning to the study itself: The study drew acute and convalescent COVID-19 samples from the United States, Italy and Spain. Sample material is recorded as cDNA or gDNA derived from T cells, B-cell-depleted T cells, or PBMCs.

The sequencing sample was made of PBMCs or T cells enriched from blood (not recorded which). The chain has TRBV9 and TRBJ1-3; D possibly corresponds to TRBD1 (6 bases). The TCR originated in a woman aged 35 to 49 with acute COVID-19. The CDR3, as DNA: TGTGCCAGCAGCGGAACAGGGAACAACGGAAACACCATATATTTT. Its translation: CASSGTGNNGNTIYF.